Shown below are 10 T cell receptor beta chains from a single sample sequenced in a study of blood T cell repertoires in COVID-19. Profiling relied on immunoSEQ multiplex PCR, and the TCRdb table lists in-frame clones only, not all of them. The sample contains around 200,000 clones, 85% to 90% of which appear only once. Specimen: peripheral blood. The receptors were gathered from a woman aged 60-70 years with COVID-19, enrolled during active disease.

The rearrangement joins TRBV5-4 to TRBJ2-5, with 11 bases identical to TRBD2. Looked up from germline, CDR1 is SGHNT and CDR2 is YYREEE (reference sequence). J lost 2 bases, V lost 4 bases, and 7 bases had no gene match. CDR3 size: 16 residues. In nucleotides, the CDR3 is TGTGCCAGCAGCCCCTTAGCGGGAGGGCCACAAGAGACCCAGTACTTC. Its protein product is CASSPLAGGPQETQYF.

The chain employs TRBV6-1 and TRBJ2-1; TRBD2 matches 7 bases. This CDR3 is built from 16 residues. V lost 4 bases to trimming and J lost 3 bases; unmatched junction nucleotides: 9. Per germline, CDR1 MNHNS and CDR2 SASEGT. For the CDR3, the DNA is TGTGCCAGCAGTGCCCTTAGACGGGAGGTCTACAATGAGCAGTTCTTC. It yields the protein CASSALRREVYNEQFF.

This clone was counted a few times. This chain uses TRBV19 with TRBJ2-7, with 8 bases that match TRBD2. The CDR3 sequence is 15 residues long. V shed 5 bases and J 7 bases; nucleotides not matched to a gene: 13. CDR1 is LNHDA, CDR2 SQIVND, per germline (reference sequence). Written as DNA, the CDR3 is TGTGCCAGTAGTGTACCTTTAGCGGGAATGAGGGAGCAGTACTTC. The encoded protein is CASSVPLAGMREQYF.

In DNA form, the CDR3 reads TGTGCCAGCAGATTGGACAGGCTGAATGAAAAACTGTTTTTT. Protein product: CASRLDRLNEKLFF. The chain recombines TRBV2 with TRBJ1-4; 7 bases are a match to TRBD1. J lost 5 bases, V lost 6 bases, and 6 bases had no gene match. The CDR3 extends over 14 amino acids. Germline-derived CDR1 and CDR2 are SNHLY and FYNNEI. Together with reference TRBV2 and TRBJ1-4, the CDR3 gives the full variable domain: EPEVTQTPSHQVTQMGQEVILRCVPISNHLYFYWYRQILGQKVEFLVSFYNNEISEKSEIFDDQFSVERPDGSNFTLKIRSTKLEDSAMYFCASRLDRLNEKLFFGSGTQLSVL.

V usage is TRBV7-6 and J usage is TRBJ2-5; tentatively, D is TRBD2 (6 bases). Trimming removed 0 bases at V and 5 bases at J, with 13 bases between. This CDR3 has 15 residues. Germline V gene sequence: CDR1 SGHVS, CDR2 FNYEAQ. The CDR3 protein is CASSLASARGETQYF. CDR3 coding DNA: TGTGCCAGCAGCTTAGCCTCGGCCCGGGGGGAGACCCAGTACTTC.

V gene TRBV19 combines with J gene TRBJ2-1, with 12 bases fitting TRBD2. CDR1 is LNHDA and CDR2 is SQIVND in the germline V gene (reference sequence). CDR3 length: 15 amino acids. V gave up 4 bases and J gave up 4 bases; unmatched junction bases: 2. The CDR3 reads CASSRTSGEYNEQFF. CDR3 in DNA: TGTGCCAGTAGTAGGACTAGCGGGGAATACAATGAGCAGTTCTTC.

The V call is TRBV20-1, the J call TRBJ2-7; 8 bases align to TRBD2. The CDR3 spans 13 residues. Trimming took 3 bases from V and 2 from J; bases not matched to a gene: 3. Germline V gene sequence: CDR1 DFQATT, CDR2 SNEGSKA (reference sequence). The CDR3 spells CSASATSAYEQYF. CDR3 DNA sequence: TGCAGTGCTAGTGCGACTAGCGCCTACGAGCAGTACTTC.

This chain uses TRBV5-4 with TRBJ2-7; D ambiguous. The germline V gene has CDR1 SGHNT and CDR2 YYREEE (reference sequence). Trimming removed 5 bases from V and 4 bases from J, with 13 bases in between. The CDR3 loop spans 13 amino acids. The CDR3 region is CASRSGSSYEQYF. DNA for the CDR3: TGTGCCAGCAGGTCCGGGTCTTCGTACGAGCAGTACTTC.

This clone was observed a single time. The V call is TRBV30, the J call TRBJ1-3; no clear D. There are 13 residues in the CDR3. CDR1 is GTSNPN, CDR2 SVGIG, per germline (reference sequence). CDR3 residues: CASGGPSGNTIYF. Written as DNA, the CDR3 is TGTGCGTCCGGAGGACCCTCTGGAAACACCATATATTTT.

The chain is built from TRBV18 and TRBJ2-1; D ambiguous. Germline CDR1 is KGHSH and CDR2 is LQKENI. The CDR3 runs to 13 residues. V was shortened by 4 bases and J by 9 bases, with 13 bases between the two germline ends. Written as DNA, the CDR3 is TGTGCCAGCTCACTGACTCCCCTAGGTGAGCAGTTCTTC. Protein product: CASSLTPLGEQFF.